This passage covers 29 T cell receptor beta chains from one sample sequenced in a study of human T cells and chemical hapten exposure. The time point is: patch test 1, 2 weeks after DPC sensitization. Treatment given: therapeutic diphenylcyclopropenone sensitization with weekly scalp DPC. TCRdb re-analysed the RACE reads in MiXCR, keeping a single row per CDR3 protein. The sample includes fewer than 200,000 distinct CDR3 sequences, more than 20% of them seen just once. The sample consisted of whole blood, taken in connection with sensitization to the hapten diphenylcyclopropenone (DPC). The source of these receptors is a woman between 45 and 60 years old with alopecia areata. Some clones in this sample may be carry-over from other donors' samples.

The rearrangement uses TRBV7-2 and TRBJ2-3; 7 bases fit TRBD2. The CDR3 is 16 residues long. Looked up from germline, CDR1 is SGHTA and CDR2 is FQGNSA. V dropped 0 bases and J dropped 1; count of bases not matched to a gene: 4. In DNA, the CDR3 is TGTGCCAGCAGCTTAGCCGCGGGAGTGGGCACAGATACGCAGTATTTT. Its translation is CASSLAAGVGTDTQYF.

This clonotype has more than one count but fewer than ten. The V call is TRBV20-1, the J call TRBJ1-1; TRBD1 might be the D (6 bases). The germline V gene encodes CDR1 DFQATT and CDR2 SNEGSKA (reference sequence). V lost 1 base, J lost 5 bases, and 11 bases lay in between. The CDR3 has 13 residues. For the CDR3, the DNA is TGCAGTGCTAGAGGAGAGGGGGGAACTGAAGCTTTCTTT. Protein: CSARGEGGTEAFF.

The chain uses TRBV3-1 and TRBJ1-1; D gene uncertain. The CDR3 is made up of 13 amino acids. Germline V gives CDR1 LGHDT, CDR2 YNNKEL (reference sequence). Trimming pared 2 bases from V and 4 bases from J, leaving 8 bases between. As DNA, the CDR3 is TGTGCCAGCAGCCAAAGGGTAGGCACTGAAGCTTTCTTT. It is translated as CASSQRVGTEAFF.

The sample holds a few counts of this clonotype. The CDR3 reads CASSNDREDGYTF. CDR3 DNA: TGTGCCAGCAGCAATGACAGGGAAGATGGCTACACCTTC. The chain has TRBV7-9 and TRBJ1-2; 7 bases line up with TRBD1. Germline trimming cut 5 bases from V and 6 bases from J; bases unmatched to any gene: 6. The CDR3 contains 13 residues. Germline V gives CDR1 SEHNR, CDR2 FQNEAQ (reference sequence).

The V call is TRBV12-3 or TRBV12-4, the J call TRBJ1-2; 9 positions agree with TRBD1. J lost 7 bases, V lost 5 bases, and 8 bases had no gene match. CDR3 size: 14 residues. CDR3 amino acids: CASSHQQGAGGYTF. CDR3 DNA: TGTGCCAGCAGTCACCAACAGGGGGCAGGTGGCTACACCTTC.

This clonotype was seen more than once but under ten times. The rearrangement joins TRBV7-9 to TRBJ1-1; D is uncertain. V lost 11 bases to trimming and J lost 4 bases, with 17 bases between them. The CDR3 spans 13 residues. CDR1 SEHNR and CDR2 FQNEAQ come from the germline V gene (reference sequence). As DNA, the CDR3 is TGTGCCGGTTCGGCTTCCTGGGGCACTGAAGCTTTCTTT. Its protein product is CAGSASWGTEAFF.

A few counts support this clonotype. V usage is TRBV20-1 and J usage is TRBJ2-3; a possible D gene is TRBD2 (5 bases). Germline V gene lookup returns CDR1 DFQATT and CDR2 SNEGSKA (reference sequence). CDR3 size: 15 residues. V shed 1 base and J shed 2 bases, with 13 bases lying between them. DNA of the CDR3: TGCAGTGCTAGAGGTCGAGCGGAGATCACAGATACGCAGTATTTT. This gives the protein CSARGRAEITDTQYF.

This clonotype has ten or more counts. The genes are TRBV29-1 and TRBJ1-2; possibly TRBD1 for D (6 bases). Germline CDR1 and CDR2: SQVTM and ANQGSEA. V shed 7 bases and J shed 0 bases, with 15 bases lying between them. The CDR3 extends over 14 amino acids. The CDR3 protein is CSASTGATNYGYTF. CDR3 nucleotides: TGCAGCGCCTCGACAGGAGCTACTAACTATGGCTACACCTTC.

This clonotype has only a few counts. The chain combines TRBV5-1 with TRBJ2-7, with D perhaps matching TRBD1 or TRBD2 (5 bases each). Germline-derived CDR1 and CDR2 are SGHRS and YFSETQ. The CDR3 contains 15 residues. V was cut by 4 bases and J by 2 bases, with 16 bases left in between. In DNA form, the CDR3 reads TGCGCCAGCAGCCACACCGGGACGGACGCCTACGAGCAGTACTTC. Its protein is CASSHTGTDAYEQYF.

This clonotype has only a few counts. The chain combines TRBV29-1 with TRBJ1-6; D uncertain. CDR3 size: 13 residues. V was shortened by 5 bases and J by 6 bases, with 11 bases between the two germline ends. Germline CDR1 SQVTM, CDR2 ANQGSEA. The chain's CDR3 is CSVRTGPNSPLHF. For the CDR3, the DNA is TGCAGCGTTCGAACGGGCCCTAATTCACCCCTCCACTTT.

This sequence joins TRBV28 and TRBJ2-4; D gene unclear. CDR3 length equals 12 residues. The V gene lost 3 bases and the J gene lost 2 bases, with 2 bases spanning the gap. The germline gives CDR1 MDHEN, CDR2 SYDVKM. The CDR3 reads CASSFSKNIQYF. The CDR3 DNA sequence: TGTGCCAGCAGTTTCTCCAAAAACATTCAGTACTTC.

V gene TRBV5-1 combines with J gene TRBJ1-1, with D possibly TRBD1 on 5 matching bases. Trimming cost V 0 bases and J 3 bases, with 12 bases left between them. This CDR3 comprises 15 residues. The V gene's germline CDR1 is SGHRS and CDR2 YFSETQ. CDR3 protein: CASSLVIEGHTEAFF. The CDR3 nucleotides are TGCGCCAGCAGCTTGGTTATTGAGGGGCACACTGAAGCTTTCTTT. The full variable domain, with the rest looked up from reference TRBV5-1 and TRBJ1-1, is KAGVTQTPRYLIKTRGQQVTLSCSPISGHRSVSWYQQTPGQGLQFLFEYFSETQRNKGNFPGRFSGRQFSNSRSEMNVSTLELGDSALYLCASSLVIEGHTEAFFGQGTRLTVV.

The CDR3 loop is CASSGDIYEQYF. CDR3 DNA sequence: TGTGCCAGCAGTGGGGACATCTACGAGCAGTACTTC. The V and J genes are TRBV2 and TRBJ2-7; weak D call: TRBD1 (6 bases). The length of the CDR3 is 12 residues. Germline V gene data show CDR1 as SNHLY and CDR2 as FYNNEI. Trimming took 4 bases from V and 3 from J, leaving 7 bases between them.

The chain uses TRBV24-1 and TRBJ2-1; 14 positions match TRBD2. Per the germline V gene, CDR1 is KGHDR and CDR2 is SFDVKD. The CDR3 extends over 16 amino acids. Losses at the gene ends were 4 bases for V and 7 bases for J; bases not matched to a gene: 5. The CDR3 loop reads CATSEHRTSGRNEQFF. The CDR3 DNA reads as TGTGCCACCAGTGAGCACAGGACTAGCGGGAGGAATGAGCAGTTCTTC.

This clonotype was detected ten times or more. The chain combines TRBV5-1 with TRBJ2-7; 10 nucleotides agree with TRBD2. After removal of 4 bases from V and 2 bases from J, the junction contained 6 bases not matched to a gene. Germline V gives CDR1 SGHRS, CDR2 YFSETQ. This CDR3 has 15 amino acids. DNA for the CDR3: TGCGCCAGCAGCCCCACTAGCGGGAATACCTACGAGCAGTACTTC. Translating gives CASSPTSGNTYEQYF.

The V call is TRBV7-2, the J call TRBJ2-1; no reliable D call. Germline V gene data show CDR1 as SGHTA and CDR2 as FQGNSA. The CDR3 consists of 14 residues. Trimming cost V 1 base and J 4 bases, with 8 bases left between them. CDR3 protein: CASSLDQMYNEQFF. CDR3 DNA: TGTGCCAGCAGCTTAGACCAAATGTACAATGAGCAGTTCTTC.

The chain employs TRBV20-1 and TRBJ2-4; D is unresolved. The CDR3 is 13 residues long. The V gene lost 5 bases and the J gene lost 8 bases, with 16 bases spanning the gap. Germline V gene lookup returns CDR1 DFQATT and CDR2 SNEGSKA (reference sequence). CDR3 residues: CSAHGSLEYIQYF. Written as DNA, the CDR3 is TGCAGTGCTCACGGATCCCTAGAGTACATTCAGTACTTC.

This clonotype appeared a few times. This chain connects TRBV29-1 to TRBJ2-5; 9 positions agree with TRBD2. The CDR3 has 14 residues. In germline, CDR1 is SQVTM, CDR2 ANQGSEA. V trimming: 1 base; J trimming: 2 bases; junction bases outside the gene matches: 2. CDR3 loop: CSVEGLAAQETQYF. DNA for the CDR3: TGCAGCGTTGAAGGACTAGCGGCTCAAGAGACCCAGTACTTC.

There are a few counts of this clonotype. This chain links TRBV20-1 with TRBJ2-1; D gene uncertain. There are 14 residues in the CDR3. Trimming shortened V by 1 base and J by 6 bases, and 13 bases separated the two germline ends. Looked up from germline, CDR1 is DFQATT and CDR2 is SNEGSKA (reference sequence). The CDR3 here is CSARASRRFNEQFF. CDR3 bases: TGCAGTGCTAGAGCCTCGAGAAGATTCAATGAGCAGTTCTTC.

This chain joins TRBV6-2 or TRBV6-3 and TRBJ2-3; D is uncertain. The CDR3 has 16 residues. Per germline, CDR1 MNHEY and CDR2 SVGEGT. Trimming pared 4 bases from V and 0 bases from J, leaving 14 bases between. The CDR3 protein is CASSSTLLRSTDTQYF. The CDR3 nucleotides read TGTGCCAGCAGTTCCACTCTACTGAGGAGCACAGATACGCAGTATTTT.

This clonotype was picked up many times. The rearrangement links TRBV29-1 to TRBJ2-3; D is tentatively TRBD1 or TRBD2 (5 bases each). In germline, CDR1 is SQVTM, CDR2 ANQGSEA. CDR3 length: 14 amino acids. Deletions cut 3 bases from V and 2 bases from J, with 12 bases between. As DNA, the CDR3 is TGCAGCGTTGACCCGGGACCCATCACAGATACGCAGTATTTT. This codes for CSVDPGPITDTQYF.

The gene calls are TRBV5-1 and TRBJ1-1, with D maybe TRBD1 (5 bases). This CDR3 contains 14 residues. The V end was cut by 4 bases, the J end by 0 bases, with 10 bases between. CDR1 and CDR2 (germline): SGHRS, YFSETQ. The CDR3 region is CASSLTVLNTEAFF. Written as DNA, the CDR3 is TGCGCCAGCAGCCTGACAGTTTTGAACACTGAAGCTTTCTTT. Filled out from reference TRBV5-1 and TRBJ1-1, the complete variable domain reads KAGVTQTPRYLIKTRGQQVTLSCSPISGHRSVSWYQQTPGQGLQFLFEYFSETQRNKGNFPGRFSGRQFSNSRSEMNVSTLELGDSALYLCASSLTVLNTEAFFGQGTRLTVV.

J is TRBJ1-5 and V is TRBV5-1, with no clear D. This CDR3 spans 14 amino acids. Trimming took off 0 bases at V and 7 bases at J, with 11 bases between the two ends. Germline V lookup: CDR1 SGHRS, CDR2 YFSETQ. CDR3: CASSLDGGSQPQHF. CDR3 nucleotide sequence: TGCGCCAGCAGCTTGGATGGAGGTTCCCAGCCCCAGCATTTT.

The J gene is TRBJ2-2, the V gene TRBV27, with 10 bases identical to TRBD2. Germline CDR1 is MNHEY and CDR2 is SMNVEV (reference sequence). J gave up 3 bases and V 8 bases, and 9 bases lay outside the gene matches. The CDR3 is made up of 16 amino acids. DNA for the CDR3: TGTGCCAGCCGAAGGGAACTAGCGGGACACACCGGGGAGCTGTTTTTT. Its translation is CASRRELAGHTGELFF.

The V call is TRBV12-3 or TRBV12-4, the J call TRBJ1-5; D unclear. With 2 bases removed from V and 5 bases from J, the gap between germline ends came to 13 bases. The CDR3 totals 15 residues. CDR3 region: CASSLRRGIYQPQHF. CDR3 coding DNA: TGTGCCAGCAGTTTAAGGCGGGGTATTTATCAGCCCCAGCATTTT.

The gene calls are TRBV7-8 and TRBJ2-1, with 9 bases that match TRBD2. Germline V lookup: CDR1 SGHVS, CDR2 FQNEAQ. J gave up 5 bases and V 6 bases, and 11 bases lay outside the gene matches. This CDR3 region has 16 residues. For the CDR3, the DNA is TGTGCCAGCAGTTATAGATCGGCTAGCGGGGACAATGAGCAGTTCTTC. Its protein product is CASSYRSASGDNEQFF.

This chain connects TRBV5-1 to TRBJ1-2; a weak D match, TRBD1 (5 bases). Trimming took off 0 bases at V and 5 bases at J, with 14 bases between the two ends. The CDR3 loop spans 15 amino acids. The germline CDR1 and CDR2 sequences are SGHRS and YFSETQ. The CDR3 DNA reads as TGCGCCAGCAGCTTGGCCGGGACTCAAGATTATGGCTACACCTTC. Its translation: CASSLAGTQDYGYTF.

This clonotype has a handful of counts. V gene TRBV5-4 combines with J gene TRBJ2-7; 10 bases align to TRBD2. V shed 4 bases and J 2 bases; nucleotides not matched to a gene: 9. Germline-derived CDR1 and CDR2 are SGHNT and YYREEE (reference sequence). This CDR3 is built from 16 residues. In DNA form, the CDR3 reads TGTGCCAGCAGCCCAGTCAGGACTAGCGGAACCTACGAGCAGTACTTC. Protein sequence: CASSPVRTSGTYEQYF.

This clonotype has a handful of counts. The chain joins TRBV29-1 to TRBJ1-2; D is ambiguous. V was pared by 3 bases and J by 10 bases, with 6 bases between. The CDR3 loop spans 9 amino acids. Per the germline V gene, CDR1 is SQVTM and CDR2 is ANQGSEA. CDR3 sequence (DNA): TGCAGCGTTGAGGGGTACTACACCTTC. Its translation is CSVEGYYTF.